A single sample gave rise to the 8 T cell receptor beta chains below, sequenced in a study of T cell responses to AZD1222 COVID-19 vaccine. TCRdb's table, derived via immunoSEQ multiplex PCR, lists solely in-frame clones and lacks some. The sample consists of around 170,000 clones, over 75% of them appearing once. The specimen was peripheral blood, collected on day 0 of AZD1222 vaccination. These receptor sequences come from an adult in good health.

The chain joins TRBV7-2 to TRBJ2-7; D gene unclear. From germline, CDR1 is SGHTA and CDR2 FQGNSA. The CDR3 sequence is 14 residues long. Deletions cut 1 base from V and 7 bases from J, with 14 bases between. The CDR3 region has the DNA TGTGCCAGCAGCTTAGGCCCATTGATTGGGGAGCAGTACTTC. Residues: CASSLGPLIGEQYF.

The chain links TRBV19 to TRBJ2-3; D uncertain. Germline V CDR1 and CDR2: LNHDA, SQIVND (reference sequence). This CDR3 comprises 11 residues. V lost 11 bases, J lost 6 bases, and 12 bases lay in between. CDR3 DNA: TGTGCCCACTCGGGCGTCGATACGCAGTATTTT. It yields the protein CAHSGVDTQYF.

The chain employs TRBV11-2 and TRBJ2-2; the D is unclear. The V gene's germline CDR1 is SGHAT and CDR2 FQNNGV. V lost 5 bases, J lost 6 bases, and 16 bases lay in between. There are 15 residues in the CDR3. In nucleotides, the CDR3 is TGTGCCAGCAGCGCCTACACCGGACGGTCCGGGGAGCTGTTTTTT. Its translation is CASSAYTGRSGELFF.

The J gene is TRBJ1-1, the V gene TRBV19; D is uncertain. With 4 bases removed from V and 2 bases from J, the gap between germline ends came to 14 bases. Germline CDR1 reads LNHDA; CDR2 reads SQIVND (reference sequence). The CDR3 runs to 15 residues. The CDR3 region has the DNA TGTGCCAGTAGTACAGGTCGGCTTATCAACACTGAAGCTTTCTTT. Translating gives CASSTGRLINTEAFF.

The gene calls are TRBV11-3 and TRBJ2-1, with TRBD1 identical over 7 bases. Germline CDR1 SGHNT, CDR2 YENEEA. This CDR3 is built from 18 residues. V shed 4 bases and J 2 bases; nucleotides not matched to a gene: 14. The CDR3 loop reads CASSSPLTGTATYNEQFF. The CDR3 DNA reads TGTGCCAGCAGCTCACCCTTAACCGGGACAGCGACCTACAATGAGCAGTTCTTC.

The chain links TRBV4-3 to TRBJ1-1; maybe TRBD1 (5 bases). Germline CDR1 is LGHNA and CDR2 is YSLEER. There are 14 residues in the CDR3. Trimming took off 4 bases at V and 3 bases at J, with 12 bases between the two ends. CDR3 residues: CASSRRGGDTEAFF. For the CDR3, the DNA is TGCGCCAGCAGCCGGCGGGGCGGGGACACTGAAGCTTTCTTT.

This clone was recorded once. The V call is TRBV2, the J call TRBJ2-1; TRBD2 agrees at 7 bases. V lost 0 bases to trimming and J lost 5 bases; unmatched junction nucleotides: 13. This CDR3 is 18 amino acids long. The germline V gene encodes CDR1 SNHLY and CDR2 FYNNEI. CDR3 loop: CASSEARGRRGRNNEQFF. CDR3 sequence (DNA): TGTGCCAGCAGTGAAGCGCGGGGCCGGCGGGGGAGAAACAATGAGCAGTTCTTC.

This chain connects TRBV28 to TRBJ1-1; D might be TRBD1 (5 bases). V was pared by 0 bases and J by 10 bases, with 9 bases between. The CDR3 loop spans 12 amino acids. Germline CDR1 MDHEN, CDR2 SYDVKM. The CDR3 region is CASSLWGVPAFF. CDR3 DNA: TGTGCCAGCAGTTTATGGGGGGTGCCAGCTTTCTTT.